This is a list of T cell receptor beta chains from one sample in a study of long-term antiretroviral therapy in people with HIV. Data came from immunoSEQ multiplex PCR; TCRdb stores just in-frame clones and leaves some out. Among some 21,000 clones, roughly 84% were seen once, and the ten largest hold 7.5% to 10%. Specimen: unsorted PBMCs, collected at the start of antiretroviral therapy. Source of these receptors: a man aged 50 to 59 with HIV. Each CDR3 is given without its conserved first and last residue. A row's size may be missing; if present it is once, few, many or a size class.

clone_size | v_call | cdr3_aa
- | TRBV6-5 | ASSPGTYYEQY
- | TRBV6-1 | ASTLSRGTEAF
- | TRBV5-6 | ASSPAPGIEAF
once | TRBV10-3 | AISHRGHEQY
- | TRBV7-2 | ASSLEDFADDEQF
- | TRBV28 | ASSPPLLAGANEQF
- | TRBV7-2 | ASSFRQLNTGELF
- | TRBV19 | ASSAWDRAKTGELF
- | TRBV13 | ASSVRAAHTEAF
- | TRBV2 | ASSEFAGYSYEQY
- | TRBV2 | ATGLGGYADTQY
- | TRBV5-1 | ASSLQGRPDTQY
- | TRBV7-9 | ASSRGTTISTDTQY
- | TRBV7-6 | ASSLDGGRGDTQY
- | TRBV27 | ASSSTGTGSGELF
- | TRBV6-5 | ASTPGTGSLYGYT
- | TRBV10-3 | ATSGGGYTGELF
once | TRBV5-4 | ASTPGAGAGSPLH
- | TRBV4-3 | ASSRSSGSSYNEQF
- | TRBV19 | ASEWGTEAF
- | TRBV28 | ASSLSAPVTGSNGYT
- | TRBV11-2 | ASSSPTGRDSYEQY
- | TRBV7-9 | ASSVSTGGSAEAF
- | TRBV29-1 | SVIGQGAWEQY
- | TRBV15 | ATSRDQGAERGYT
- | TRBV5-1 | ASSTDVPATDTQY
- | TRBV28 | ASRSSGRVHNEQF
- | TRBV7-6 | ASSLTRATNEKLF
- | TRBV28 | ASSFSRVAGGQETQY
- | TRBV7-8 | ASSPRGGGQGVTSNQPQH
- | TRBV27 | ASSRTSGSYEQY
- | TRBV10-3 | AISNRDRGSLNEKLF
- | TRBV27 | ASSLTDRGYEQY
- | TRBV5-4 | ASSSYTDTQY
once | TRBV7-6 | ASSLAASYGYT
- | TRBV7-2 | ASSFRGRENTEAF
- | TRBV2 | ASRGLAGGRSTDTQY
- | TRBV11-3 | ASSGGGTQY
- | TRBV5-1 | ASSSGRGTGANVLT
- | TRBV7-9 | ATSPDRNTDTQY
- | TRBV27 | ASSLQAGGPADTQY
once | TRBV28 | ASSFRESTEAF
few | TRBV28 | ASTDTGELF
- | TRBV7-2 | ASSLLGYNEQF
few | TRBV4-1 | ASSQHDRPLLGQPQH
- | TRBV21-1 | ASRNGLAGMETQY
- | TRBV14 | ASSQVPGQGIIEQY
- | TRBV30 | AWSLLGGYEQY
medium-sized | TRBV5-6 | ASSLGGGNTGELF
- | TRBV19 | ASSILTIGNQPQH
- | TRBV5-6 | ASSLGRGYESNQPQH